Listed below are T cell receptor beta chains from one sample, sequenced in a study of T-cell memory formation after mild COVID-19. Via MiXCR, TCRdb re-called the 5' RACE reads, giving one row per CDR3 protein. The repertoire has over 400,000 distinct CDR3 sequences, 20% to 30% of them found once; the top ten carry around 14%. The sequenced sample consisted of PBMCs or a T cell subset sorted from them (not recorded which). Source of these receptors: an adult woman who had mild COVID-19 (a few samples of this study predate the infection). Cell type and time point are not known. Both conserved end residues are part of each CDR3. Fields, in order: CDR3 DNA, CDR3 protein, V gene, J gene, clone size, D gene. D genes are given only for firm matches. Clone size is shown for a subset of rows, as once, few, many or a class of expanded clone.

TGCAGTGCTCCCGGACAGGCGGACTCAGATACGCAGTATTTT	CSAPGQADSDTQYF	TRBV20-1	TRBJ2-3	few	TRBD1
TGTGCCAGCAGCCAAGATCGTGGACAGGCAGCTTTCTTT	CASSQDRGQAAFF	TRBV3-1	TRBJ1-1	few	TRBD1
TGTGCCAGCAGCTTGGACAGGGGACGCTACACCTTC	CASSLDRGRYTF	TRBV5-5	TRBJ1-2	few	TRBD1
TGCAGCGTTGAGGTCGGGGGCGGAGAGACCCAGTACTTC	CSVEVGGGETQYF	TRBV29-1	TRBJ2-5	NA	NA
TGCAGCGTTCACGCTCCGGACAGGAGTTCTTTCTACACCTTC	CSVHAPDRSSFYTF	TRBV29-1	TRBJ1-2	few	TRBD1
TGCAGCGTTGAGGGTAGCGGGGATAGCTCCTACAATGAGCAGTTCTTC	CSVEGSGDSSYNEQFF	TRBV29-1	TRBJ2-1	NA	TRBD2
TGTGCCTGGAGCACGGGCCCTGGGGGTGAGCAGTTCTTC	CAWSTGPGGEQFF	TRBV30	TRBJ2-1	NA	NA
TGCAGTGCTAGCGCAGGGGGCAAGTCGAGTTACGAGCAGTACTTC	CSASAGGKSSYEQYF	TRBV20-1	TRBJ2-7	few	TRBD1
TGTGCCAGCAGTTACGGCTCCGGGTGGGACTACGAGCAGTACTTC	CASSYGSGWDYEQYF	TRBV6-2/TRBV6-3	TRBJ2-7	NA	NA
TGTGCCACCCTCCCGGGACACAAATACAATGAGCAGTTCTTC	CATLPGHKYNEQFF	TRBV28	TRBJ2-1	NA	NA
TGTGCCAGCAGTCGGCGGGAGGCAGGCACAGATACGCAGTATTTT	CASSRREAGTDTQYF	TRBV12-3/TRBV12-4	TRBJ2-3	NA	TRBD2
TGTGCCAGCAGCCTGGACAGGCTCATTGGCTACACCTTC	CASSLDRLIGYTF	TRBV5-5	TRBJ1-2	many	TRBD1
TGTGCCAGCAGCTTAGGCCCCAGGTCCCCGGGACAGGGTATGAATGAGCAGTTCTTC	CASSLGPRSPGQGMNEQFF	TRBV7-3	TRBJ2-1	NA	TRBD1
TGTGCCAGCACGTCCACAGACAGCTGGTACAATGAGCAGTTCTTC	CASTSTDSWYNEQFF	TRBV9	TRBJ2-1	few	NA
TGTGCCAGCAGTCATACCGGGACAGGGAACGAGCAGTACTTC	CASSHTGTGNEQYF	TRBV6-1	TRBJ2-7	NA	TRBD1
TGTGCCACCAGCAGAGATCCAGGGGGGGCCGATGAGCAGTTCTTC	CATSRDPGGADEQFF	TRBV15	TRBJ2-1	many	NA
TGTGCCAGCAGCTTAGGGGACGGGTACGAGCAGTACTTC	CASSLGDGYEQYF	TRBV11-3	TRBJ2-7	few	NA
TGTGCCAGTAGTCCCCGAGGGGAATACAATGAGCAGTTCTTC	CASSPRGEYNEQFF	TRBV19	TRBJ2-1	NA	NA
TGTGCCAGCAGCCAAAGAGGTACAGCGGGGGGTGAGCAGTTCTTC	CASSQRGTAGGEQFF	TRBV3-1	TRBJ2-1	NA	TRBD2
TGTGCCAGCAGCCTGGGGGGGGGAGCCAAAAACATTCAGTACTTC	CASSLGGGAKNIQYF	TRBV4-2	TRBJ2-4	NA	TRBD2
TGTGCCAGCAGTTCGACAGGGAACACCTACGAGCAGTACTTC	CASSSTGNTYEQYF	TRBV12-3/TRBV12-4	TRBJ2-7	few	TRBD1
TGTGCCAGCAGCGTAGATTGGACAGGCTCCTTCTATGGCTACACCTTC	CASSVDWTGSFYGYTF	TRBV9	TRBJ1-2	NA	TRBD1
TGCAGCGTCCTCCCGACAGGTTCGAACACCGGGGAGCTGTTTTTT	CSVLPTGSNTGELFF	TRBV29-1	TRBJ2-2	few	NA
TGCGCCAGCAGCCAAGAGCCTCCACAATACCCGGTGGGGATCACAGATACGCAGTATTTT	CASSQEPPQYPVGITDTQYF	TRBV4-1	TRBJ2-3	few	NA
TGTGCCAGACCGAGCGGGGGGAAAGAGACCCAGTACTTC	CARPSGGKETQYF	TRBV25-1	TRBJ2-5	NA	TRBD2
TGTGCCACTGATACAGGGGCCACAGATACGCAGTATTTT	CATDTGATDTQYF	TRBV24-1	TRBJ2-3	few	TRBD1
TGTGCCACCAGCGAGGGCCGGGGCGAGCAGTACTTC	CATSEGRGEQYF	TRBV15	TRBJ2-7	NA	NA
TGTGCCAGCCGGACGGGGAGTTCCAATCAGCCCCAGCATTTT	CASRTGSSNQPQHF	TRBV2	TRBJ1-5	NA	NA
TGTGCCAGCAGCCCCGGGGACAGGGCGAACACCGGGGAGCTGTTTTTT	CASSPGDRANTGELFF	TRBV11-2	TRBJ2-2	many	TRBD1
TGCAGTGCTAGACGCGGGAGCGCTAGCACAGATACGCAGTATTTT	CSARRGSASTDTQYF	TRBV20-1	TRBJ2-3	NA	TRBD2
TGTGCCAGTAGTGGCCCCGGGGTGACACTCTACGAGCAGTACTTC	CASSGPGVTLYEQYF	TRBV19	TRBJ2-7	NA	NA
TGTGCCAGCAGCTTAGATCCCGGGGGGGTATGGACTGAAGCTTTCTTT	CASSLDPGGVWTEAFF	TRBV11-2	TRBJ1-1	NA	NA
TGTGCCAGCAGCTATTACCGGGACAGAGATTACGAGCAGTACTTC	CASSYYRDRDYEQYF	TRBV7-9	TRBJ2-7	few	TRBD1
TGTGCCAGCAGTTACTGGGTAGGGGGCAATCAGCCCCAGCATTTT	CASSYWVGGNQPQHF	TRBV6-5	TRBJ1-5	few	NA
TGTGCCAGTGGTCAAGTAGTGGCAAACAATGAGCAGTTCTTC	CASGQVVANNEQFF	TRBV19	TRBJ2-1	many	NA
TGTGCCAGCAGCGTACCCGATGAAGGAGAGGAAAAACTGTTTTTT	CASSVPDEGEEKLFF	TRBV7-9	TRBJ1-4	NA	NA
TGTGCCAGCAGCTCGTTCCGGGACAGTCGCTACAATGAGCAGTTCTTC	CASSSFRDSRYNEQFF	TRBV3-1	TRBJ2-1	few	TRBD1
TGCAGCGTTGATACAGGTTCCCCGAGCTATGGCTACACCTTC	CSVDTGSPSYGYTF	TRBV29-1	TRBJ1-2	few	NA
TGTGCCAGCAGTTTAGTCGGGGAGGGGGCCAATGAGCAGTTCTTC	CASSLVGEGANEQFF	TRBV12-3/TRBV12-4	TRBJ2-1	NA	NA
TGTGCCAGCAGCTCAGGGCCCTTGAACACTGAAGCTTTCTTT	CASSSGPLNTEAFF	TRBV6-5	TRBJ1-1	few	NA
TGCAGTGCTAGAACCGCCTCGGGACGGGGGAGCACAGATACGCAGTATTTT	CSARTASGRGSTDTQYF	TRBV20-1	TRBJ2-3	NA	NA
TGTGCCACCAGTGATCGCCGGAATCTGGATGAGCAGTTCTTC	CATSDRRNLDEQFF	TRBV24-1	TRBJ2-1	NA	NA
TGTGCCAGCCGTTACAACAGGCGAAACCAAGAGACCCAGTACTTC	CASRYNRRNQETQYF	TRBV7-2	TRBJ2-5	NA	NA
TGTGCCAGCAGGCATCTTAGGGGGTCTGGCTACACCTTC	CASRHLRGSGYTF	TRBV3-1	TRBJ1-2	NA	NA
TGTGCCATCAGTGGGGCCCTGGCAGATTCCTCCTACGAGCAGTACTTC	CAISGALADSSYEQYF	TRBV10-3	TRBJ2-7	many	NA
TGTGCCATCAGTGGCAGAGACGAGCAGTACTTC	CAISGRDEQYF	TRBV10-3	TRBJ2-7	NA	NA
TGTGCCAGCAGCCCCCGGTTAGCGGTCTCCTACGAGCAGTACTTC	CASSPRLAVSYEQYF	TRBV11-1	TRBJ2-7	few	NA
TGTGCCAGCAGCTTAGCGCCATCCACAGATACGCAGTATTTT	CASSLAPSTDTQYF	TRBV7-2	TRBJ2-3	NA	NA
TGTGCCAGCAGCCAAGAATGGGGCGGCTACGAGCAGTACTTC	CASSQEWGGYEQYF	TRBV3-1	TRBJ2-7	NA	NA
TGCAGTGCTAGAGATAAGACGGTAGGGGCTTCGAATTCACCCCTCCACTTT	CSARDKTVGASNSPLHF	TRBV20-1	TRBJ1-6	few	NA
TGTGCCAGCAGCTCCAAGAGGGGGCTCTACGAGCAGTACTTC	CASSSKRGLYEQYF	TRBV11-3	TRBJ2-7	few	TRBD1
TGTGCCAGCAGCTTAATTTTTGGGGGGAACACTGAAGCTTTCTTT	CASSLIFGGNTEAFF	TRBV7-8	TRBJ1-1	few	NA
TGTGCCAGCAGCGAGGAGTATAGCAATCAGCCCCAGCATTTT	CASSEEYSNQPQHF	TRBV2	TRBJ1-5	NA	NA
TGTGCCAGCAGCTCCTCTAGCGGGGGGGCAAACAATGAGCAGTTCTTC	CASSSSSGGANNEQFF	TRBV11-3	TRBJ2-1	NA	TRBD2
TGCAGTGCTAGAGATCTGGGAGAATCAGGTAGCAATGAGCAGTTCTTC	CSARDLGESGSNEQFF	TRBV20-1	TRBJ2-1	NA	NA